Listed here are 32 T cell receptor beta chains from one sample, sequenced in a study of cytomegalovirus exposure and HLA in healthy donors. Profiled with immunoSEQ multiplex PCR; TCRdb holds only in-frame clones, not every one. The repertoire has roughly 130,000 clones, approximately 91% of them found once; the top ten carry approximately 1.3%. Source material: PBMCs. These receptors all come from a man aged 25-40 years in good health and CMV-seronegative.

This rearrangement joins TRBV21-1 to TRBJ1-1; TRBD1, as called in the table, went unchecked against the DNA. TRBV21-1 is a pseudogene. This CDR3 has 15 residues. The CDR3 bases are TGTGCCAGCAGCTCGCAGGGGGCTCAGAACACTGAAGCTTTCTTT. The encoded protein is CASSSQGAQNTEAFF.

This rearrangement joins TRBV10-3 to TRBJ1-2; TRBD1 matches at 9 bases. Germline lookup yields CDR1 ENHRY and CDR2 SYGVKD. V shed 6 bases, J shed 2 bases, and the junction held 7 bases outside the gene matches. This CDR3 is 15 amino acids long. In DNA form, the CDR3 reads TGTGCCATCAGGACCCGGGACAGGGAGAACTATGGCTACACCTTC. This sequence encodes CAIRTRDRENYGYTF.

J is TRBJ2-3 and V is TRBV6-4; 12 positions agree with TRBD2. Trimming cost V 6 bases and J 6 bases; bases outside gene matches: 7. Germline CDR1 MRHNA, CDR2 SNTAGT. CDR3 length: 15 residues. The CDR3 DNA follows: TGTGCCAGCAGACTGACTAGCGGGAGTTGGGATACGCAGTATTTT. Translation gives CASRLTSGSWDTQYF.

The rearrangement joins TRBV6-1 to TRBJ1-2; D not certain. V was pared by 2 bases and J by 11 bases, with 6 bases between. Germline V gene data show CDR1 as MNHNS and CDR2 as SASEGT. CDR3 length: 10 amino acids. CDR3 sequence reads: CASSEIEYTF. CDR3 coding DNA: TGTGCCAGCAGTGAAATCGAGTACACCTTC.

Remarks on this clone: This specimen includes other DNA sequences encoding the same CDR3. This chain links TRBV18 with TRBJ2-7; the match to TRBD2 covers 14 bases. With 2 bases clipped from V and 6 bases from J, the junction kept 0 bases outside the gene matches. Germline assignment: CDR1 KGHSH and CDR2 LQKENI. This CDR3 comprises 14 residues. The CDR3 region is CASSPGLAGGEQYF. CDR3 nucleotides: TGTGCCAGCTCACCAGGACTAGCGGGAGGCGAGCAGTACTTC. Full variable domain (remainder filled in from reference TRBV18 and TRBJ2-7): NAGVMQNPRHLVRRRGQEARLRCSPMKGHSHVYWYRQLPEEGLKFMVYLQKENIIDESGMPKERFSAEFPKEGPSILRIQQVVRGDSAAYFCASSPGLAGGEQYFGPGTRLTVT.

The chain joins TRBV5-1 to TRBJ2-2, with D perhaps TRBD1 (6 bases). Germline-derived CDR1 and CDR2 are SGHRS and YFSETQ. Trimming cost V 7 bases and J 1 base, with 14 bases left between them. CDR3 length equals 15 residues. CDR3 bases: TGCGCCAGCTTAGATTTGACAGGGAACACCGGGGAGCTGTTTTTT. It codes for CASLDLTGNTGELFF.

The chain employs TRBV5-5 and TRBJ2-1, with D uncertain. V lost 1 base and J 0 bases, leaving 8 bases between the germline ends. CDR3 length: 15 residues. Germline CDR1 and CDR2: SGHKS and YYEKEE (reference sequence). For the CDR3, the DNA is TGTGCCAGCAGCTTGTTCACAAGCTCCTACAATGAGCAGTTCTTC. Translating gives CASSLFTSSYNEQFF.

J is TRBJ2-3 and V is TRBV6-4, with 7 nucleotides matching TRBD2. The germline CDR1 and CDR2 sequences are MRHNA and SNTAGT. Trimming cost V 3 bases and J 3 bases; bases outside gene matches: 21. CDR3 length: 20 residues. CDR3 nucleotides: TGTGCCAGCAGTGAATATGTCGCGGGAGTATTTTCGGATGGGACAGATACGCAGTATTTT. Translation gives CASSEYVAGVFSDGTDTQYF.

V is TRBV7-6 and J is TRBJ2-7; 8 nucleotides line up with TRBD2. From germline, CDR1 is SGHVS and CDR2 FNYEAQ. The CDR3 loop spans 14 amino acids. Losses at the gene ends were 3 bases for V and 6 bases for J; bases not matched to a gene: 7. As DNA, the CDR3 is TGTGCCAGCAGCTTGAGGAAGCGGGAGTTCGAGCAGTACTTC. Protein sequence: CASSLRKREFEQYF.

For the CDR3, the DNA is TGCGCCAGCAGCCTAGCGGGAGGCGTAGGCGAGCAGTACTTC. Protein sequence: CASSLAGGVGEQYF. The rearrangement uses TRBV4-1 and TRBJ2-7; TRBD2 matches at 10 bases. CDR3 length: 14 amino acids. Germline trimming cut 4 bases from V and 6 bases from J; bases unmatched to any gene: 6. The germline CDR1 and CDR2 sequences are MGHRA and YSYEKL.

V and J are TRBV19 and TRBJ1-2, with D possibly being TRBD1 (5 bases). Trimming took off 6 bases at V and 5 bases at J, with 16 bases between the two ends. The CDR3 is made up of 14 amino acids. The V gene's germline CDR1 is LNHDA and CDR2 SQIVND (reference sequence). CDR3 in amino acids: CASRFVDRAYGYTF. CDR3 nucleotide sequence: TGTGCCAGTAGGTTTGTCGACAGAGCATATGGCTACACCTTC.

The chain carries TRBV30 and TRBJ1-1; D gene uncertain. The germline V and J ends were trimmed by 0 bases and 6 bases, with 11 bases remaining between them. CDR1 and CDR2 from the germline V gene are GTSNPN and SVGIG (reference sequence). The CDR3 consists of 13 residues. This CDR3 reads CAWSVDAVAEAFF. CDR3 DNA: TGTGCCTGGAGTGTAGATGCAGTGGCTGAAGCTTTCTTT. Full variable domain (outside the CDR3, taken from reference TRBV30 and TRBJ1-1): SQTIHQWPATLVQPVGSPLSLECTVEGTSNPNLYWYRQAAGRGLQLLFYSVGIGQISSEVPQNLSASRPQDRQFILSSKKLLLSDSGFYLCAWSVDAVAEAFFGQGTRLTVV.

The genes are TRBV19 and TRBJ1-3, with a possible D match to TRBD1 (6 bases). Trimming took off 6 bases at V and 1 base at J, with 10 bases between the two ends. CDR1 and CDR2 from the germline V gene are LNHDA and SQIVND (reference sequence). CDR3 length equals 14 residues. The DNA for the CDR3 is TGTGCCAGTAGGGACAGAAGGTCTGGAAACACCATATATTTT. It translates to CASRDRRSGNTIYF.

The rearrangement joins TRBV2 to TRBJ2-1, with TRBD2 matching 7 bases. Germline V lookup: CDR1 SNHLY, CDR2 FYNNEI. J lost 6 bases, V lost 5 bases, and 10 bases had no gene match. The CDR3 is 15 residues long. Here the CDR3 reads CASSKTSPTSNEQFF. The CDR3 DNA reads TGTGCCAGCAGTAAGACTAGCCCCACCAGCAATGAGCAGTTCTTC.

This chain links TRBV6-5 with TRBJ1-3; D is uncertain. Germline V gene sequence: CDR1 MNHEY, CDR2 SVGAGI. The CDR3 loop spans 15 amino acids. Trimming stripped 5 bases from V and 0 bases from J, with 11 bases between. The CDR3, as DNA: TGTGCCAGCAGTCGAGGCCCTATCTCTGGAAACACCATATATTTT. Translating gives CASSRGPISGNTIYF.

The J gene is TRBJ1-2, the V gene TRBV5-6, with 9 bases aligning to TRBD1. Germline lookup yields CDR1 SGHDT and CDR2 YYEEEE. J gave up 8 bases and V 5 bases, and 7 bases lay outside the gene matches. This CDR3 comprises 13 residues. The CDR3, as DNA: TGTGCCAGCAGACGGGGAGGGACAGGGGGCTACACCTTC. It is translated as CASRRGGTGGYTF.

This chain uses TRBV2 with TRBJ2-7; the match to TRBD2 covers 9 bases. The trim removed 6 bases at V and 3 bases at J, leaving 3 bases unmatched. Germline V CDR1 and CDR2: SNHLY, FYNNEI. The length of the CDR3 is 13 residues. Written as DNA, the CDR3 is TGTGCCAGCAGAGCGGGAGGTGACTACGAGCAGTACTTC. It yields the protein CASRAGGDYEQYF.

The genes are TRBV19 and TRBJ1-5; 8 positions match TRBD1. Germline trimming cut 2 bases from V and 0 bases from J; bases unmatched to any gene: 3. Germline V gives CDR1 LNHDA, CDR2 SQIVND (reference sequence). This CDR3 comprises 16 residues. CDR3 nucleotide sequence: TGTGCCAGTAGTATACAGGGGGCGAGTAGCAATCAGCCCCAGCATTTT. This gives the protein CASSIQGASSNQPQHF.

The chain combines TRBV7-6 with TRBJ2-2; 7 bases map to TRBD2. Germline CDR1 reads SGHVS; CDR2 reads FNYEAQ. The CDR3 contains 15 residues. Germline trimming cut 7 bases from V and 5 bases from J; bases unmatched to any gene: 10. The CDR3 sequence is CASTLMQGGTGELFF. The CDR3 nucleotides are TGTGCCAGCACCCTGATGCAGGGAGGGACCGGGGAGCTGTTTTTT.

V is TRBV7-2 and J is TRBJ1-2; no firm D call. The V end lost 8 bases, the J end lost 3 bases, and 16 bases lay between the germline ends. The CDR3 has 14 residues. CDR1 and CDR2 from the germline V gene are SGHTA and FQGNSA. In DNA, the CDR3 is TGTGCCAGCCCGGAGGCGCAGCAACACTATGGCTACACCTTC. It codes for CASPEAQQHYGYTF.

The CDR3 nucleotides read TGTGCCAGCAGCTTGTATAAGGGCAGCGGGAGCTCCTACAATGAGCAGTTCTTC. Protein: CASSLYKGSGSSYNEQFF. The V and J genes are TRBV5-6 and TRBJ2-1, with 8 bases aligning to TRBD2. CDR3 length equals 18 residues. The trim removed 1 base at V and 0 bases at J, leaving 9 bases unmatched. The V gene's germline CDR1 is SGHDT and CDR2 YYEEEE.

This chain connects TRBV14 to TRBJ1-5; no clear D. Germline V gives CDR1 SGHDN, CDR2 FVKESK. V was pared by 1 base and J by 10 bases, with 11 bases between. The CDR3 is 13 residues long. The CDR3 loop reads CASSQVVGSPQHF. CDR3 in DNA: TGTGCCAGCAGCCAAGTTGTAGGGAGTCCCCAGCATTTT. The variable domain in full, with the rest retrieved from reference TRBV14 and TRBJ1-5, is EAGVTQFPSHSVIEKGQTVTLRCDPISGHDNLYWYRRVMGKEIKFLLHFVKESKQDESGMPNNRFLAERTGGTYSTLKVQPAELEDSGVYFCASSQVVGSPQHFGDGTRLSIL.

The rearrangement uses TRBV9 and TRBJ2-2; weak D call: TRBD2 (6 bases). Germline lookup yields CDR1 SGDLS and CDR2 YYNGEE. The CDR3 loop spans 16 amino acids. With 3 bases removed from V and 5 bases from J, the gap between germline ends came to 17 bases. The CDR3 nucleotides read TGTGCCAGCAGCGGCTCTAGAGGGAGGCAAACCGGGGAGCTGTTTTTT. Translated: CASSGSRGRQTGELFF. Combining the CDR3 with reference TRBV9 and TRBJ2-2 gives the whole variable domain DSGVTQTPKHLITATGQRVTLRCSPRSGDLSVYWYQQSLDQGLQFLIQYYNGEERAKGNILERFSAQQFPDLHSELNLSSLELGDSALYFCASSGSRGRQTGELFFGEGSRLTVL.

This chain links TRBV30 with TRBJ2-3; 7 bases are a match to TRBD2. CDR3 length equals 14 residues. V gave up 0 bases and J gave up 5 bases; unmatched junction bases: 5. CDR1 and CDR2 from the germline V gene are GTSNPN and SVGIG (reference sequence). CDR3 in DNA: TGTGCCTGGAGTGTGGGAGGGAAGGGAGATACGCAGTATTTT. Its protein product is CAWSVGGKGDTQYF.

The chain uses TRBV2 and TRBJ1-1; 9 bases are shared with TRBD1. Germline values: CDR1 SNHLY, CDR2 FYNNEI. Trimming took 5 bases from V and 1 from J; bases not matched to a gene: 2. This CDR3 spans 14 amino acids. Here the CDR3 reads CASSPGQGNTEAFF. CDR3 DNA sequence: TGTGCCAGCAGTCCGGGACAGGGGAACACTGAAGCTTTCTTT.

This clone was counted only a few times. The V call is TRBV10-1, the J call TRBJ2-2; 7 bases are shared with TRBD1. Trimming took 2 bases from V and 4 from J; bases not matched to a gene: 1. The CDR3 sequence is 14 residues long. In germline, CDR1 is WNHNN, CDR2 SYGVQD (reference sequence). The CDR3 is CASSEAGGTGELFF. DNA of the CDR3: TGCGCCAGCAGTGAGGCAGGGGGCACCGGGGAGCTGTTTTTT.

V usage is TRBV4-1 and J usage is TRBJ1-2; D unclear. Germline V gene data show CDR1 as MGHRA and CDR2 as YSYEKL. V was clipped by 4 bases and J by 2 bases, with 8 bases between them. The CDR3 contains 13 residues. This CDR3 is CASSPAANYGYTF. For the CDR3, the DNA is TGCGCCAGCAGCCCGGCAGCGAACTATGGCTACACCTTC.

The rearrangement uses TRBV9 and TRBJ2-2, with 10 bases that match TRBD1. CDR3 size: 15 residues. Trimming took 4 bases from V and 4 from J; bases not matched to a gene: 4. CDR1 SGDLS and CDR2 YYNGEE come from the germline V gene. The CDR3: CASSTGQGFTGELFF. The CDR3 nucleotides are TGTGCCAGCAGCACGGGACAGGGGTTCACCGGGGAGCTGTTTTTT. The whole variable domain, remainder taken from reference TRBV9 and TRBJ2-2, is DSGVTQTPKHLITATGQRVTLRCSPRSGDLSVYWYQQSLDQGLQFLIQYYNGEERAKGNILERFSAQQFPDLHSELNLSSLELGDSALYFCASSTGQGFTGELFFGEGSRLTVL.

The V and J genes are TRBV7-9 and TRBJ1-1; tentative D call: TRBD1 (5 bases). Trimming left V 4 bases short and J 9 bases short, with 15 bases between. Germline V gene sequence: CDR1 SEHNR, CDR2 FQNEAQ (reference sequence). CDR3 length equals 13 residues. CDR3 sequence: CASSSNWGVKAFF. In nucleotides, the CDR3 is TGTGCCAGCAGCTCGAATTGGGGGGTTAAAGCTTTCTTT.

The chain joins TRBV2 to TRBJ2-7; D is unresolved. This CDR3 spans 11 amino acids. Between the trimmed V and J ends, which lost 8 bases and 6 bases, there was a span of 11 bases. Per germline, CDR1 SNHLY and CDR2 FYNNEI. The CDR3, as DNA: TGTGCCAGCCGAACTAATCCCGAGCAGTACTTC. Protein: CASRTNPEQYF. Full variable domain (outside the CDR3, taken from reference TRBV2 and TRBJ2-7): EPEVTQTPSHQVTQMGQEVILRCVPISNHLYFYWYRQILGQKVEFLVSFYNNEISEKSEIFDDQFSVERPDGSNFTLKIRSTKLEDSAMYFCASRTNPEQYFGPGTRLTVT.

The rearrangement joins TRBV5-1 to TRBJ1-1, with D possibly matching TRBD1 (5 bases). The length of the CDR3 is 13 residues. Per germline, CDR1 SGHRS and CDR2 YFSETQ. V lost 3 bases and J lost 11, with 17 bases in between. The CDR3 sequence: CASSSSSGGTAFF. The DNA of the CDR3 is TGCGCCAGCAGCTCCTCCTCGGGGGGGACTGCTTTCTTT.

J is TRBJ1-1 and V is TRBV5-4; D possibly corresponds to TRBD1 (6 bases). CDR1 and CDR2 (germline): SGHNT, YYREEE (reference sequence). V gave up 4 bases and J gave up 3 bases, with 16 bases separating them. This CDR3 is 15 amino acids long. CDR3 DNA sequence: TGTGCCAGCAGCCGGGAACAGGGAAGGGACACTGAAGCTTTCTTT. This translates into CASSREQGRDTEAFF.